The 26 T cell receptor beta chains listed next were all sequenced from one sample in a study of shared clonotypes between healthy human individuals (dated by TCRdb to 2020 to 2021). Library method: the immunoSEQ multiplex PCR assay. The immuneACCESS repertoire file appears here via TCRdb, limited to in-frame rearrangements. These files lack a portion of the clones; in checked studies, under half of the deficit traces to unresolved V genes, and the cause of the others is not known. The sample data list fewer than 1.6 million clones, and 98% to 99% of these were observed just once. Roughly 0.35% of the sample comes from the top ten. Sequenced material: naive CD4+ T cells sorted from blood. The label giving this sample's cell subset or site can be read as: CD45RA+ positively selected. Every receptor here comes from a man aged 25 to 45 in good health.

The chain is built from TRBV28 and TRBJ1-5, with a tentative D call TRBD1 (6 bases). The germline V gene encodes CDR1 MDHEN and CDR2 SYDVKM. Trimming cost V 2 bases and J 1 base, with 9 bases left between them. The CDR3 consists of 15 residues. The CDR3: CASSLGDRSNQPQHF. DNA of the CDR3: TGTGCCAGCAGTTTAGGTGACAGGAGCAATCAGCCCCAGCATTTT.

The chain recombines TRBV29-1 with TRBJ1-1; tentative D call: TRBD1 (5 bases). This CDR3 is 11 amino acids long. The germline V gene has CDR1 SQVTM and CDR2 ANQGSEA. V was clipped by 8 bases and J by 8 bases, with 15 bases between them. CDR3 sequence (DNA): TGCAGCTTCGGGGAGAGGACAGAAGCTTTCTTT. It is translated as CSFGERTEAFF.

The chain recombines TRBV6-1 with TRBJ1-5, with 8 bases lining up with TRBD1. CDR1 is MNHNS and CDR2 is SASEGT in the germline V gene. Unmatched junction bases numbered 8, after V lost 1 base and J lost 9 bases. This CDR3 spans 15 amino acids. The CDR3 nucleotides read TGTGCCAGCAGTGAAGGGCAGGGGGCCGGAAGGCCCCAGCATTTT. This gives the protein CASSEGQGAGRPQHF.

The V call is TRBV19, the J call TRBJ2-1; D perhaps matches TRBD2 (7 bases). The CDR3 length is 18 residues. Trimming cost V 10 bases and J 2 bases, with 27 bases left between them. Looked up from germline, CDR1 is LNHDA and CDR2 is SQIVND (reference sequence). CDR3 coding DNA: TGTGCCACCAAAGGCCGGGCGGGGCTAGGGGGGGCCTACAATGAGCAGTTCTTC. Its protein is CATKGRAGLGGAYNEQFF.

To note about this clone: This sample also contains other DNA sequences that code for the same CDR3. This chain joins TRBV5-1 and TRBJ2-1; D is unresolved. The V end lost 0 bases, the J end lost 0 bases, and 10 bases lay between the germline ends. Germline values: CDR1 SGHRS, CDR2 YFSETQ. This CDR3 has 16 amino acids. The CDR3 spells CASSLDGLSSYNEQFF. Here the CDR3 DNA reads TGCGCCAGCAGCTTGGACGGGTTGAGCTCCTACAATGAGCAGTTCTTC.

The V gene is TRBV5-1, the J gene TRBJ2-1; 9 bases match TRBD1. J lost 7 bases, V lost 4 bases, and 9 bases had no gene match. Germline V lookup: CDR1 SGHRS, CDR2 YFSETQ. The CDR3 runs to 15 residues. For the CDR3, the DNA is TGCGCCAGCAGCCAGGACAGGGGAAGGATGAATGAGCAGTTCTTC. Translating it yields CASSQDRGRMNEQFF.

CDR3: CASSPPGSGGQQPQHF. The CDR3 coding sequence is TGTGCCAGCAGCCCACCGGGTTCAGGGGGTCAGCAGCCCCAGCATTTT. The chain joins TRBV16 to TRBJ1-5; 7 positions match TRBD1. The CDR3 consists of 16 residues. The J segment lost 7 bases and the V segment lost 4 bases, leaving 13 bases of the junction unmatched. Germline lookup yields CDR1 KGHSY and CDR2 FQNENV.

The genes are TRBV6-5 and TRBJ2-2; D is ambiguous. This CDR3 spans 12 amino acids. Trimming took 6 bases from V and 7 from J, leaving 9 bases between them. CDR1 and CDR2 (germline): MNHEY, SVGAGI. CDR3 sequence: CASRSYDGELFF. DNA for the CDR3: TGTGCCAGCAGGTCATACGACGGGGAGCTGTTTTTT.

This chain uses TRBV20-1 with TRBJ1-1; unclear D gene. The V end lost 7 bases, the J end lost 4 bases, and 10 bases lay between the germline ends. The CDR3 has 11 residues. Germline-derived CDR1 and CDR2 are DFQATT and SNEGSKA (reference sequence). The CDR3, as DNA: TGCAGTGGGGAGGGAGCCACTGAAGCTTTCTTT. Encoded protein: CSGEGATEAFF.

Turning to this clone: This specimen includes other DNA sequences encoding the same CDR3. This chain links TRBV5-4 with TRBJ2-7; D is unresolved. The length of the CDR3 is 13 residues. Germline V lookup: CDR1 SGHNT, CDR2 YYREEE (reference sequence). V was clipped by 4 bases and J by 3 bases, with 11 bases between them. CDR3 in amino acids: CASSLRPSYEQYF. The CDR3 region has the DNA TGTGCCAGCAGCCTTCGTCCTAGCTACGAGCAGTACTTC.

The rearrangement uses TRBV27 and TRBJ2-7; TRBD1 matches 7 bases. This CDR3 spans 14 amino acids. The junction had 11 bases not matched to a gene; V was cut back by 7 bases and J by 5 bases. Germline loops: CDR1 MNHEY, CDR2 SMNVEV (reference sequence). The CDR3 DNA reads TGTGCCAGCACCCTGAGACAGGGCGAGGACGAGCAGTACTTC. Translation gives CASTLRQGEDEQYF.

V gene TRBV27 combines with J gene TRBJ2-7; 8 bases match TRBD2. Trimming cost V 7 bases and J 2 bases; bases outside gene matches: 13. The CDR3 has 16 residues. Per germline, CDR1 MNHEY and CDR2 SMNVEV (reference sequence). The CDR3 sequence: CASTLAPGGPPYEQYF. CDR3 bases: TGTGCCAGCACCCTTGCTCCGGGAGGGCCCCCCTACGAGCAGTACTTC.

The chain joins TRBV29-1 to TRBJ2-4; either TRBD1 or TRBD2 may fit D (5 bases each). V dropped 7 bases and J dropped 3 bases, with 10 bases sitting between them. The CDR3 sequence is 12 residues long. Per germline, CDR1 SQVTM and CDR2 ANQGSEA. The CDR3 DNA reads as TGCAGCGCCGGGGACCTCAAAAACATTCAGTACTTC. Its translation: CSAGDLKNIQYF.

This clone was recorded once. This chain connects TRBV7-2 to TRBJ2-5; D is possibly TRBD1 or TRBD2 (6 bases each). Trimming stripped 1 base from V and 4 bases from J, with 10 bases between. CDR3 size: 14 residues. In germline, CDR1 is SGHTA, CDR2 FQGNSA. The CDR3 is CASSLEQGGETQYF. The CDR3 bases are TGTGCCAGCAGCTTAGAACAGGGAGGAGAGACCCAGTACTTC.

The rearrangement joins TRBV7-2 to TRBJ2-3, with unresolved D. CDR3 length equals 14 residues. Trimming stripped 5 bases from V and 2 bases from J, with 11 bases between. CDR1 SGHTA and CDR2 FQGNSA come from the germline V gene. DNA of the CDR3: TGTGCCAGCAGCGATACAAGTTTCACAGATACGCAGTATTTT. It specifies CASSDTSFTDTQYF.

The chain employs TRBV7-9 and TRBJ2-7; perhaps TRBD2 as D (5 bases). The CDR3 is made up of 14 amino acids. Germline CDR1 reads SEHNR; CDR2 reads FQNEAQ (reference sequence). V was cut by 5 bases and J by 0 bases, with 11 bases left in between. This CDR3 reads CASSPQRTSYEQYF. The CDR3 DNA is TGTGCCAGCAGCCCACAGCGGACCTCCTACGAGCAGTACTTC.

Comments on this clone: The same CDR3 arises from other DNA sequences in this sample as well. J is TRBJ2-5 and V is TRBV5-4, with a weak D call TRBD2 (5 bases). This CDR3 has 13 amino acids. Trimming removed 1 base at V and 3 bases at J, with 7 bases between. Per the germline V gene, CDR1 is SGHNT and CDR2 is YYREEE (reference sequence). CDR3 region: CASSLRREETQYF. Here the CDR3 DNA reads TGTGCCAGCAGCTTGAGGCGGGAAGAGACCCAGTACTTC.

The rearrangement joins TRBV5-1 to TRBJ2-1; D uncertain. V lost 4 bases and J 6 bases, leaving 17 bases between the germline ends. The germline gives CDR1 SGHRS, CDR2 YFSETQ. This CDR3 has 15 residues. CDR3 nucleotides: TGCGCCAGCAGCCAGACCTTAGGTGGCCCCAATGAGCAGTTCTTC. Protein sequence: CASSQTLGGPNEQFF. The complete variable domain, with remaining parts taken from reference TRBV5-1 and TRBJ2-1, reads KAGVTQTPRYLIKTRGQQVTLSCSPISGHRSVSWYQQTPGQGLQFLFEYFSETQRNKGNFPGRFSGRQFSNSRSEMNVSTLELGDSALYLCASSQTLGGPNEQFFGPGTRLTVL.

The chain recombines TRBV12-5 with TRBJ2-3; TRBD1 might be the D (6 bases). Trimming removed 1 base from V and 4 bases from J, with 6 bases in between. Germline CDR1 is LGHNT and CDR2 is FRNRAP. The CDR3 totals 13 residues. CDR3 DNA: TGTGCTAGTGGTTTGGCAGGGGCAGATACGCAGTATTTT. This sequence encodes CASGLAGADTQYF.

This chain connects TRBV18 to TRBJ1-5; the D gene is possibly TRBD1 (6 bases). Germline values: CDR1 KGHSH, CDR2 LQKENI. V was trimmed by 8 bases and J by 3 bases, leaving 14 bases between them. The CDR3 runs to 14 residues. The CDR3 is CASGNGQSNQPQHF. As DNA, the CDR3 is TGTGCCAGCGGGAACGGACAGTCCAATCAGCCCCAGCATTTT.

The chain couples TRBV9 to TRBJ1-4; D is undetermined. The germline V and J ends were trimmed by 0 bases and 8 bases, with 14 bases remaining between them. Germline lookup yields CDR1 SGDLS and CDR2 YYNGEE. The CDR3 covers 15 residues. CDR3 amino acids: CASSVGGVSGEKLFF. The CDR3 bases are TGTGCCAGCAGCGTAGGTGGGGTATCAGGAGAAAAACTGTTTTTT.

The chain is built from TRBV5-6 and TRBJ2-2, with D possibly matching TRBD1 (5 bases). The CDR3 is 16 amino acids. CDR1 SGHDT and CDR2 YYEEEE come from the germline V gene. V lost 2 bases and J lost 0, with 11 bases in between. The CDR3 DNA reads as TGTGCCAGCAGCTTAGCCCGCAGGGCGAACACCGGGGAGCTGTTTTTT. As protein: CASSLARRANTGELFF.

The genes are TRBV28 and TRBJ2-1, with TRBD2 matching 11 bases. CDR3 size: 19 residues. J was trimmed by 8 bases and V by 4 bases; bases with no gene match: 19. CDR1 MDHEN and CDR2 SYDVKM come from the germline V gene. CDR3 residues: CASSSRILELAGDKDEQFF. Here the CDR3 DNA reads TGTGCCAGCAGTTCGCGGATCCTTGAACTAGCGGGAGACAAGGATGAGCAGTTCTTC. Using reference TRBV28 and TRBJ2-1 for the parts outside the CDR3, the full variable domain is DVKVTQSSRYLVKRTGEKVFLECVQDMDHENMFWYRQDPGLGLRLIYFSYDVKMKEKGDIPEGYSVSREKKERFSLILESASTNQTSMYLCASSSRILELAGDKDEQFFGPGTRLTVL.

J is TRBJ2-7 and V is TRBV6-1; 8 nucleotides agree with TRBD1. Trimming removed 4 bases from V and 3 bases from J; junction bases left unmatched: 5. Germline loops: CDR1 MNHNS, CDR2 SASEGT. The CDR3 extends over 14 amino acids. The chain's CDR3 is CASSGRQGNYEQYF. In DNA, the CDR3 is TGTGCCAGCAGTGGTCGACAGGGGAACTACGAGCAGTACTTC.

The chain links TRBV7-3 to TRBJ2-3; TRBD2 agrees at 13 bases. CDR1 SGHTA and CDR2 FQGTGA come from the germline V gene. J was trimmed by 1 base and V by 4 bases; bases with no gene match: 11. The CDR3 runs to 19 residues. The CDR3 nucleotides are TGTGCCAGCAGCTCCGGGACTAGCGGGACCCAATTAGGCACAGATACGCAGTATTTT. This translates into CASSSGTSGTQLGTDTQYF.

Details on this clone: Within the sample, other DNA sequences also encode this same CDR3. V gene TRBV18 combines with J gene TRBJ2-1; D perhaps matches TRBD1 (6 bases). The CDR3 has 15 residues. With 0 bases removed from V and 1 base from J, the gap between germline ends came to 7 bases. Per germline, CDR1 KGHSH and CDR2 LQKENI. The CDR3 sequence is CASSPPGGSYNEQFF. The CDR3 DNA follows: TGTGCCAGCTCACCACCAGGGGGATCCTACAATGAGCAGTTCTTC.